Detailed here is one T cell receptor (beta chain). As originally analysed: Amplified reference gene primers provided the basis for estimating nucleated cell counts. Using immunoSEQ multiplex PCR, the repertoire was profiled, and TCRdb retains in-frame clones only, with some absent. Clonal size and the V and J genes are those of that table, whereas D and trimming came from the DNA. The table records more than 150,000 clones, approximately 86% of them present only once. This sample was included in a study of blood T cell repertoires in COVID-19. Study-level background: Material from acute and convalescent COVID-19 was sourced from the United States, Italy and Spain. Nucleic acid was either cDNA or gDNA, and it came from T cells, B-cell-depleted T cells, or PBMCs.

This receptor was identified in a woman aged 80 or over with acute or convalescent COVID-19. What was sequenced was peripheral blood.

CDR3 nucleotide sequence: TGCGCCAGCAGCCAGACAGTTTCCAAAAACATTCAGTACTTC. Protein sequence: CASSQTVSKNIQYF. The genes are TRBV5-1 and TRBJ2-4; TRBD1 is a possible D gene (5 bases). CDR1 is SGHRS, CDR2 YFSETQ, per germline. V was clipped by 4 bases and J by 2 bases, with 10 bases between them. CDR3 length equals 14 residues.